These 11 T cell receptor beta chains were sequenced from one sample in a study of T-cell memory formation after mild COVID-19. TCRdb processed the 5' RACE reads anew with MiXCR; each CDR3 protein has one entry. The sample lists around 60,000 distinct CDR3 sequences, over 7.5% seen once, with around 1.2% in the top ten. Sequencing used PBMCs or a T cell subset sorted from them (not recorded which). Receptor source: a man younger than 35 who had mild COVID-19 (a few samples of this study predate the infection). Cell type and time point are not known.

By share of the sample, this clonotype is medium-sized. The J gene is TRBJ2-3, the V gene TRBV20-1; 7 nucleotides match TRBD1. CDR3 length equals 14 residues. Per the germline V gene, CDR1 is DFQATT and CDR2 is SNEGSKA (reference sequence). Losses at the gene ends were 5 bases for V and 0 bases for J; bases not matched to a gene: 5. The CDR3 here is CSADRVASTDTQYF. The CDR3 region has the DNA TGCAGTGCTGACAGGGTTGCAAGCACAGATACGCAGTATTTT.

This clonotype was seen only a few times. The chain employs TRBV24-1 and TRBJ2-5, with D unresolved. The V end lost 4 bases, the J end lost 2 bases, and 7 bases lay between the germline ends. The CDR3 is made up of 13 amino acids. CDR1 is KGHDR and CDR2 is SFDVKD in the germline V gene. The CDR3 DNA is TGTGCCACCAGTGACCCCGGGCAAGAGACCCAGTACTTC. This gives the protein CATSDPGQETQYF.

This clonotype was counted a few times. This chain links TRBV7-9 with TRBJ2-3, with D unclear. Between the trimmed V and J ends, which lost 1 base and 2 bases, there was a span of 7 bases. The CDR3 runs 14 residues. Germline V lookup: CDR1 SEHNR, CDR2 FQNEAQ (reference sequence). CDR3 DNA: TGTGCCAGCAGCTTAGATTTCACCACAGATACGCAGTATTTT. This sequence encodes CASSLDFTTDTQYF.

This clonotype was counted a few times. The chain combines TRBV5-1 with TRBJ1-1; D may be TRBD1 (6 bases). The CDR3 is 16 residues long. V dropped 0 bases and J dropped 4 bases, with 16 bases sitting between them. Germline V gene sequence: CDR1 SGHRS, CDR2 YFSETQ. The CDR3 DNA sequence: TGCGCCAGCAGCTTGGGTATCCAGGGGTACGGCACTGAAGCTTTCTTT. Translating it yields CASSLGIQGYGTEAFF.

This clonotype was picked up a small number of times. This sequence joins TRBV7-2 and TRBJ2-3, with 10 bases lining up with TRBD1. The CDR3 is 14 amino acids. Trimming took 5 bases from V and 7 from J; bases not matched to a gene: 6. The germline V gene encodes CDR1 SGHTA and CDR2 FQGNSA. This CDR3 reads CASSPGQGEYTQYF. As DNA, the CDR3 is TGTGCCAGCAGCCCAGGACAGGGGGAATATACGCAGTATTTT.

This clonotype appeared a few times. This chain connects TRBV24-1 to TRBJ2-5; perhaps TRBD2 as D (5 bases). The CDR3 spans 22 residues. Per germline, CDR1 KGHDR and CDR2 SFDVKD. The V and J ends lost 6 bases and 5 bases respectively, with 39 bases between them. The CDR3 loop reads CATSWNVRVGEPEGEVRETQYF. In nucleotides, the CDR3 is TGTGCCACCAGTTGGAATGTGAGGGTCGGAGAACCTGAGGGAGAGGTCCGTGAGACCCAGTACTTC.

This clonotype occurred a few times. In DNA, the CDR3 is TGTGCCAGCAGTTTCGTAGACTATGGCTACACCTTC. Translated: CASSFVDYGYTF. The chain is built from TRBV12-3 or TRBV12-4 and TRBJ1-2; D uncertain. The CDR3 covers 12 residues. V was clipped by 3 bases and J by 3 bases, with 5 bases between them.

The chain has TRBV29-1 and TRBJ2-3; 15 bases agree with TRBD2. The CDR3 consists of 18 residues. Germline CDR1 is SQVTM and CDR2 is ANQGSEA. Germline trimming cut 6 bases from V and 0 bases from J; bases unmatched to any gene: 10. DNA for the CDR3: TGCAGCGTCGACGGACTAGCGGGGGGGGACTCTAGCACAGATACGCAGTATTTT. Protein product: CSVDGLAGGDSSTDTQYF.

By frequency in the sample, this clonotype is medium-sized. The chain's CDR3 is CASSQEAVTYNEQFF. Written as DNA, the CDR3 is TGCGCCAGCAGCCAAGAGGCAGTTACCTACAATGAGCAGTTCTTC. This chain connects TRBV4-3 to TRBJ2-1; D remains ambiguous. The CDR3 loop spans 15 amino acids. CDR1 and CDR2 from the germline V gene are LGHNA and YSLEER. Trimming pared 0 bases from V and 2 bases from J, leaving 8 bases between.

The chain uses TRBV5-1 and TRBJ2-7; TRBD2 aligns across 10 bases. V dropped 0 bases and J dropped 6; count of bases not matched to a gene: 9. Per the germline V gene, CDR1 is SGHRS and CDR2 is YFSETQ. CDR3 size: 16 residues. This CDR3 is CASSLVASGGPGEQYF. The CDR3 coding sequence is TGCGCCAGCAGCTTGGTGGCTAGCGGGGGCCCTGGCGAGCAGTACTTC.

The table lists this clonotype with many counts. V gene TRBV10-3 combines with J gene TRBJ1-2; the D gene is possibly TRBD1 (5 bases). Germline values: CDR1 ENHRY, CDR2 SYGVKD. This CDR3 comprises 12 residues. The V gene lost 3 bases and the J gene lost 8 bases, with 10 bases spanning the gap. The CDR3 protein is CAISEQVVGYTF. The CDR3 bases are TGTGCCATCAGTGAACAGGTCGTCGGCTACACCTTC.